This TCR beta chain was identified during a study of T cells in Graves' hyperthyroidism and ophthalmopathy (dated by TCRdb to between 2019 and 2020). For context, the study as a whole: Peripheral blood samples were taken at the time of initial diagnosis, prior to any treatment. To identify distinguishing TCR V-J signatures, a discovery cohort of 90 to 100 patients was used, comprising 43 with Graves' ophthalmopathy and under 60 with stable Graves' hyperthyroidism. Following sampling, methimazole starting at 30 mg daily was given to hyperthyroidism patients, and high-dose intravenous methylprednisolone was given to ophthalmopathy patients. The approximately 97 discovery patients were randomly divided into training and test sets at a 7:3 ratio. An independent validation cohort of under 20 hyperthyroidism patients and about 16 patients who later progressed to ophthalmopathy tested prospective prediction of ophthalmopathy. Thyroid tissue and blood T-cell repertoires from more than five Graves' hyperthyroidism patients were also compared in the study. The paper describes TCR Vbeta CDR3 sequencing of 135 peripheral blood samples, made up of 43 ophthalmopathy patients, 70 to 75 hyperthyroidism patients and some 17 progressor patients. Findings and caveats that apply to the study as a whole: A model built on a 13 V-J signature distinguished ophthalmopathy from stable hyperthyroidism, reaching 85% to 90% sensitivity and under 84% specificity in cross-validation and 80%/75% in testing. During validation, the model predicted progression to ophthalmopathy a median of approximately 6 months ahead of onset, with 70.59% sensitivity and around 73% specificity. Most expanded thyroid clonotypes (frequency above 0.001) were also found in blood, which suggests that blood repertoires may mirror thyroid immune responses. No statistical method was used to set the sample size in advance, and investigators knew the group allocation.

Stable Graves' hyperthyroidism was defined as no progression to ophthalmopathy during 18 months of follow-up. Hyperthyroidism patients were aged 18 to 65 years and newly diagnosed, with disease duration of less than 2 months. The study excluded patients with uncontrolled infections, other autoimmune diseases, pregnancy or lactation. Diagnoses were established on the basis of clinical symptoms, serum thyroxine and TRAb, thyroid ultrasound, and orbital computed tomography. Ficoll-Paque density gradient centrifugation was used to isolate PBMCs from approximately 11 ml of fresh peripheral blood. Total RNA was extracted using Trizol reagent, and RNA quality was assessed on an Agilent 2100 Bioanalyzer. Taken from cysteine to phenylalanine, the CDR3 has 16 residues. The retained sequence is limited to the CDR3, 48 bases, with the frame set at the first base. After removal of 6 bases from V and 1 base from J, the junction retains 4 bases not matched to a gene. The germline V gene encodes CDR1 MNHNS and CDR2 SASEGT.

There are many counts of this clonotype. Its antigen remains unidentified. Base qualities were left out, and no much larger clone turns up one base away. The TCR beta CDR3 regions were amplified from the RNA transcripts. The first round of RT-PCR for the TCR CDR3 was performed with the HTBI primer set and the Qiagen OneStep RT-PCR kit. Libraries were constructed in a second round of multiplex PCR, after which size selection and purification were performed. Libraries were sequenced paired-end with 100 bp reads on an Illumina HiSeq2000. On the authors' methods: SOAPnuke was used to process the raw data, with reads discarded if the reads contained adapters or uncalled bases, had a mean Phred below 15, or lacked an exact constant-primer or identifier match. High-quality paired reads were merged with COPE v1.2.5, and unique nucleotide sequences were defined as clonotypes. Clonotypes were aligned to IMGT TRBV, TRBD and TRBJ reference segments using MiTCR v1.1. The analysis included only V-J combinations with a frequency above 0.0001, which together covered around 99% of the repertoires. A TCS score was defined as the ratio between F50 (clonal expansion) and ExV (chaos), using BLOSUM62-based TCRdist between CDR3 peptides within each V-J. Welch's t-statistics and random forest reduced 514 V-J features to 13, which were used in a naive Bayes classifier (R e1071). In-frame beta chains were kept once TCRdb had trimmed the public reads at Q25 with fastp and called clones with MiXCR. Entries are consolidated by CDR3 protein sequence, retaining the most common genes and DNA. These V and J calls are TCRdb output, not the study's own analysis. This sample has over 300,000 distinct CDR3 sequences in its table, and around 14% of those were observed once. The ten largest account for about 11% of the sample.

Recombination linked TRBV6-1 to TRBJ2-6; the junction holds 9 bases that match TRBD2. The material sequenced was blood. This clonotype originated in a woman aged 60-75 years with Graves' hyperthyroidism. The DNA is TGTGCCAGCAGGGGACTAGCAGAATCTGGGGCCAACGTCCTGACTTTC. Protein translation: CASRGLAESGANVLTF.